In this sample, the clone carrying this TCR beta chain turned up once. A read error may account for a junction end that differs from germline. Per germline, CDR1 SNHLY and CDR2 FYNNEI. The CDR3 runs 19 residues. The sample is drawn from a study of molecular identifiers for immune sequencing clone quantification. TCRdb processed the PCR reads anew with MiXCR; each CDR3 protein has one entry. Counted here are about 320,000 distinct CDR3 sequences, 24% occurring once; the ten biggest clones make up 0.65% to 0.95%. The receptor comes from a human donor in good health. Some libraries in this study had Jurkat cell RNA spiked in. The chain uses TRBV2 and TRBJ1-5, with D possibly matching TRBD1 (5 bases). The sample taken for sequencing was naive CD8+ T cells from blood, with Jurkat cell RNA spiked in. As to subset: FACS-sorted CD8+CD4-CCR7+CD45RA+ naive T cells. DNA of the CDR3: TGTGCCAGCAGGGAAGCGGGCCCCGGGGCCAGGGCTAGCAATCAGCCCCAGCATTTT. Translating gives CASREAGPGARASNQPQHF. Based on the CDR3 plus reference TRBV2 and TRBJ1-5, the full variable domain is EPEVTQTPSHQVTQMGQEVILRCVPISNHLYFYWYRQILGQKVEFLVSFYNNEISEKSEIFDDQFSVERPDGSNFTLKIRSTKLEDSAMYFCASREAGPGARASNQPQHFGDGTRLSIL.